The clone carrying this TCR beta chain was observed many times. These data are taken from a study of neurological immune-mediated disorders. TCRdb fed the 5' RACE reads into MiXCR, producing one record per CDR3 protein. The sample contains roughly 31,000 distinct CDR3 sequences, 4.6% of which appear only once. Germline CDR1 and CDR2: SGDLS and YYNGEE. CDR3 length: 12 amino acids. Trimming took off 3 bases at V and 3 bases at J, with 6 bases between the two ends. Sequencing was performed on PBMCs. This TCR was sampled from a man aged 18 to 29 in good health. The chain joins TRBV9 to TRBJ1-1, with a tentative D call TRBD1 (5 bases). The CDR3 DNA is TGTGCCAGCAGCGGGGACCACACTGAAGCTTTCTTT. It translates to CASSGDHTEAFF.